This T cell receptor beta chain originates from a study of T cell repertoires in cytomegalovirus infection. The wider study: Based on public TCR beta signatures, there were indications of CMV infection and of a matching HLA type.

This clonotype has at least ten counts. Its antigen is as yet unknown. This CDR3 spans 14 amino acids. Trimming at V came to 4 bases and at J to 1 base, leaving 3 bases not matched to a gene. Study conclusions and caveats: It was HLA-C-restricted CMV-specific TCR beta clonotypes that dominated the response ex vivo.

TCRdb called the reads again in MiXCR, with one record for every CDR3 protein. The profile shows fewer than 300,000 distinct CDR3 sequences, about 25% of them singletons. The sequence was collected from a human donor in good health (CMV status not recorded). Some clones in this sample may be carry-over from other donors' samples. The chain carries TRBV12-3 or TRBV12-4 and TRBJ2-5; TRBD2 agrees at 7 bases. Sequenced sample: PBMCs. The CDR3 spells CASSSWEGQETQYF. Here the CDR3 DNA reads TGTGCCAGCAGTTCTTGGGAGGGCCAAGAGACCCAGTACTTC.